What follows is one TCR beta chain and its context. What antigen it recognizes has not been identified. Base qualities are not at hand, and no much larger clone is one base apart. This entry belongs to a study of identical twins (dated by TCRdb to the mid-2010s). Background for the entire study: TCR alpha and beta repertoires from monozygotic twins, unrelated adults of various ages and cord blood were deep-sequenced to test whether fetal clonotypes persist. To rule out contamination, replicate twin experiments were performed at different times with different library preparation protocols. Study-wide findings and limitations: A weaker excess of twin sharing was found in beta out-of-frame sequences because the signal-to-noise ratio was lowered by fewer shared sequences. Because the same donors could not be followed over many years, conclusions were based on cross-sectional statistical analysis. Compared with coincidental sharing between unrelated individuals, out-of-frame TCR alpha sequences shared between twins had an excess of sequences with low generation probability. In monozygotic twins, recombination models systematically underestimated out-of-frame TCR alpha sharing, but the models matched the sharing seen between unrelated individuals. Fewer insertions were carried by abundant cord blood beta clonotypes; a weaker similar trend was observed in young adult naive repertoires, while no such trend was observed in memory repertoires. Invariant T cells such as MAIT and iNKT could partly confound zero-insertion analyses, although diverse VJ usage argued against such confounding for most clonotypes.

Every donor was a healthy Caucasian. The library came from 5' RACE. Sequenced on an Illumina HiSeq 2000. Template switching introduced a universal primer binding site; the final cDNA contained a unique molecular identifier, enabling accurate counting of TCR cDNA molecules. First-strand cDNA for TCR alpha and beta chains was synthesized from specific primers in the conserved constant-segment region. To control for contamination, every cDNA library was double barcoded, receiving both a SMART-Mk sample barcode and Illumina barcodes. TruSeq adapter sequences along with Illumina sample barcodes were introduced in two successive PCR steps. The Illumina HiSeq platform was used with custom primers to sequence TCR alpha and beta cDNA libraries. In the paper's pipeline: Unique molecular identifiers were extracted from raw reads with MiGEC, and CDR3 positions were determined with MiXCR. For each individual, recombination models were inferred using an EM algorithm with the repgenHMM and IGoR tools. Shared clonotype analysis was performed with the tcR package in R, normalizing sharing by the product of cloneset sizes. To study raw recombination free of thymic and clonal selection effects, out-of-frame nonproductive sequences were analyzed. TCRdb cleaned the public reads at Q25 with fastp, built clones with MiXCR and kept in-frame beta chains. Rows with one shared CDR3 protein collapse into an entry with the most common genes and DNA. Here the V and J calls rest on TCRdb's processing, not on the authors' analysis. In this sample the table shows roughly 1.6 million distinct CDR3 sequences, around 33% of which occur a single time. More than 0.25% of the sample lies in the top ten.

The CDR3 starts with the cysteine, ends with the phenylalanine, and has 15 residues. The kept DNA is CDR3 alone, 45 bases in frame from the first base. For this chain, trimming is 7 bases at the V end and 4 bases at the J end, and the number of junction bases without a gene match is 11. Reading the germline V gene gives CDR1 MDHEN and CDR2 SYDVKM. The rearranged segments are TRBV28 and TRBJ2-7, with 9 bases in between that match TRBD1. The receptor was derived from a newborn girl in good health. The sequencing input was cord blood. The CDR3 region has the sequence CASKGVGTGRYEQYF. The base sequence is TGTGCCAGCAAAGGGGTGGGGACAGGGCGTTACGAGCAGTACTTC. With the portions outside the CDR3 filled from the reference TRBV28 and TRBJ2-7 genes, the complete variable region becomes DVKVTQSSRYLVKRTGEKVFLECVQDMDHENMFWYRQDPGLGLRLIYFSYDVKMKEKGDIPEGYSVSREKKERFSLILESASTNQTSMYLCASKGVGTGRYEQYFGPGTRLTVT.